This T cell receptor (beta chain) was sequenced for a study of beta chain features in type 1 diabetes. Study details: The number of sorted cells examined across all samples was under 130,000,000.

Since all of the isolated RNA was reverse transcribed, expressed TCRB transcripts were what got sequenced. Assay used: immunoSEQ multiplex PCR; TCRdb lists only in-frame clones, some missing. The data contain 620,000 or so clones, roughly 15% of them singletons. The authors sorted CD4+ naive, central memory, regulatory and stem cell-like memory cells via CD45RO/CCR7/CD25/CD127/CD95/CD27. The germline gives CDR1 MGHDK, CDR2 SYGVNS. The ends were cut back, 5 bases at V and 3 bases at J, with 11 bases in the middle. This CDR3 is built from 13 residues. Overall study findings and caveats: Cells carrying high TCR expression could end up over-represented when cDNA is sequenced. Sampled from patients, naive, central memory and Treg TCRB repertoires appeared more similar than those sampled from healthy donors.

A few counts support this clone. Its matching antigen is unknown. The sequence was obtained from a young man in good health. The rearrangement uses TRBV25-1 and TRBJ2-7, with a weak D call TRBD1 (6 bases). Material: naive CD4+ T cells from blood. The chain's CDR3 is CASSRDIIYEQYF. DNA of the CDR3: TGTGCCAGCAGTAGGGACATCATCTACGAGCAGTACTTC.